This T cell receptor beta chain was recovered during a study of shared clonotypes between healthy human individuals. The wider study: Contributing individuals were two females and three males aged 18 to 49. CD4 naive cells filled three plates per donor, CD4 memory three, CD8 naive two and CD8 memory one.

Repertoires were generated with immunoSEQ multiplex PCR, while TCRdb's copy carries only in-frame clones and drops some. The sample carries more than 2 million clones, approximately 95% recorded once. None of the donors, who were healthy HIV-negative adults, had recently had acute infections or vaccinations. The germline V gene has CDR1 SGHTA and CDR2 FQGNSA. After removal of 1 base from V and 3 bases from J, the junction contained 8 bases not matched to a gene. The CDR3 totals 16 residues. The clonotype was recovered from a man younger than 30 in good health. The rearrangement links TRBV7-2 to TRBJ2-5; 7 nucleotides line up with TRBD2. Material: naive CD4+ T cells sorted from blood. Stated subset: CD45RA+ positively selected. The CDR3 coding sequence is TGTGCCAGCAGCTTAGTTGCGGGGGTGATCAAAGAGACCCAGTACTTC. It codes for CASSLVAGVIKETQYF.